This T cell receptor beta chain is drawn from a study of OX40 agonist ivuxolimab in advanced cancers. Whole-study context: Dosing consisted of intravenous ivuxolimab at 0.01 to 10 mg/kg every 2 weeks. Enrolled patients in dose escalation had cancers that were hepatocellular carcinoma, melanoma, renal cell or head and neck cancer.

Sequencing was performed with immunoSEQ multiplex PCR; in TCRdb, only in-frame clones are kept and a portion is missing. Among roughly 90,000 clones, approximately 94% were seen once, and the ten largest hold about 2.4%. This CDR3 comprises 15 residues. Germline V gene lookup returns CDR1 KGHSH and CDR2 LQKENI. V gave up 3 bases and J gave up 2 bases, with 13 bases separating them. This clone was seen a single time. This rearrangement joins TRBV18 to TRBJ1-2; weak D call: TRBD1 (5 bases). This TCR was recovered from an adult with an advanced solid tumor such as melanoma, head and neck, liver or kidney cancer. This specimen was CD4+ or CD8+ T cells sorted from blood, taken in a trial of the OX40 agonist ivuxolimab. In DNA, the CDR3 is TGTGCCAGCTCACCGGGTGAGGGGCCAAACTATGGCTACACCTTC. It is translated as CASSPGEGPNYGYTF.